This T cell receptor beta chain comes out of a study of shared clonotypes between healthy human individuals. Study-wide background: Aged 18 to 49, the donors were two women and a few men.

The CDR3 has 16 amino acids. CDR1 is SGHTA and CDR2 is FQGNSA in the germline V gene. The J segment lost 5 bases and the V segment lost 5 bases, leaving 8 bases of the junction unmatched. A note on this clone: Its target is not known.

TCRdb keeps only in-frame clones here, not all; method: immunoSEQ multiplex PCR. In the table there are 2 million to 2.5 million clones, roughly 94% of which are singletons. Findings and limits, study-wide: The generation probabilities recorded for non-shared clonotypes fell below those of clonotypes shared by all four donors. Large sequencing depth failed to make sorted-subset sequencing complete, rarefaction showed. Memory subsets had estimated richness that was generally smaller than that of naive subsets.

The TCR was taken from a young man in good health. The rearrangement uses TRBV7-2 and TRBJ2-5; 13 bases map to TRBD2. The sample was naive CD4+ T cells sorted from blood. Described subset: CD45RA+ positively selected. The CDR3 sequence is CASSRRTSGSQETQYF. The CDR3 bases are TGTGCCAGCAGCCGAAGGACTAGCGGGAGTCAGGAGACCCAGTACTTC.